One sample yielded the 13 T cell receptor beta chains listed below, sequenced in a study of blood T cell repertoires in COVID-19. The data were produced by immunoSEQ multiplex PCR, yet TCRdb's version contains in-frame clones alone and is incomplete. The table records a few hundred thousand clones, approximately 83% of them present only once. Sequencing was performed on PBMCs or T cells enriched from blood (not recorded which). The receptors were gathered from a woman in her forties with acute COVID-19.

This chain links TRBV18 with TRBJ1-2; D gene uncertain. Per germline, CDR1 KGHSH and CDR2 LQKENI. CDR3 length: 16 residues. V shed 3 bases and J shed 4 bases, with 18 bases lying between them. For the CDR3, the DNA is TGTGCCAGCTCACCGGTATCAGGTTTGAGTCGCTATGGCTACACCTTC. Translating it yields CASSPVSGLSRYGYTF.

This clone was seen only a few times. The chain has TRBV29-1 and TRBJ2-1, with 7 bases fitting TRBD2. Unmatched junction bases numbered 13, after V lost 6 bases and J lost 8 bases. The CDR3 loop spans 14 amino acids. Germline CDR1 and CDR2: SQVTM and ANQGSEA. The CDR3 loop reads CSVPKVGRRDEQFF. Written as DNA, the CDR3 is TGCAGCGTCCCCAAGGTCGGGAGGCGGGATGAGCAGTTCTTC.

The genes are TRBV5-1 and TRBJ2-1, with 7 bases lining up with TRBD1. V was pared by 5 bases and J by 2 bases, with 7 bases of the junction left unmatched. The CDR3 is made up of 15 amino acids. CDR1 is SGHRS and CDR2 is YFSETQ in the germline V gene. CDR3: CASRFGQGAYNEQFF. DNA of the CDR3: TGCGCCAGCAGGTTTGGTCAGGGGGCCTACAATGAGCAGTTCTTC.

The chain has TRBV2 and TRBJ1-4, with D possibly matching TRBD1 (6 bases). Germline CDR1 and CDR2: SNHLY and FYNNEI. The V end was cut by 5 bases, the J end by 10 bases, with 23 bases between. This CDR3 is built from 16 residues. The CDR3 nucleotides read TGTGCCAGCAGTCCCGGCGGCAGGGGCGCTTATGGAAAACTGTTTTTT. Protein product: CASSPGGRGAYGKLFF.

The CDR3 loop reads CASSLWQNTEAFF. The CDR3 DNA reads TGTGCCAGCAGTTTATGGCAGAACACTGAAGCTTTCTTT. V is TRBV12-3 or TRBV12-4 and J is TRBJ1-1; D not certain. The germline V and J ends were trimmed by 2 bases and 1 base, with 5 bases remaining between them. This CDR3 is built from 13 residues.

The chain carries TRBV18 and TRBJ1-4; D unclear. The CDR3 has 14 residues. Trimming took off 0 bases at V and 7 bases at J, with 9 bases between the two ends. CDR1 KGHSH and CDR2 LQKENI come from the germline V gene. This CDR3 reads CASSPPSGVEKLFF. In DNA form, the CDR3 reads TGTGCCAGCTCACCACCCAGCGGGGTTGAAAAACTGTTTTTT.

This clone has a handful of counts. The V and J genes are TRBV5-4 and TRBJ2-1; 10 bases match TRBD2. CDR1 and CDR2 from the germline V gene are SGHNT and YYREEE (reference sequence). V lost 6 bases, J lost 7 bases, and 4 bases stayed unmatched. The CDR3 contains 13 residues. The CDR3 is CASTLAGMNEQFF. DNA for the CDR3: TGTGCCAGCACACTAGCGGGGATGAATGAGCAGTTCTTC.

This sequence joins TRBV18 and TRBJ1-4, with 9 bases aligning to TRBD1. There are 18 residues in the CDR3. J was trimmed by 7 bases and V by 1 base; bases with no gene match: 13. Germline CDR1 reads KGHSH; CDR2 reads LQKENI. The CDR3 reads CASSPLGQGTVLGEKLFF. CDR3 bases: TGTGCCAGCTCACCACTCGGACAGGGGACCGTGTTGGGTGAAAAACTGTTTTTT.

V usage is TRBV3-1 (or the pseudogene TRBV3-2) and J usage is TRBJ1-1, with 7 bases fitting TRBD1. V trimming: 3 bases; J trimming: 5 bases; junction bases outside the gene matches: 6. Germline V gene sequence: CDR1 LGHDT, CDR2 YNNKEL (reference sequence). The length of the CDR3 is 14 residues. The CDR3 DNA is TGTGCCAGCAGCCACGAGACAGGGAGGACTGAAGCTTTCTTT. As protein: CASSHETGRTEAFF.

The chain is built from TRBV7-9 and TRBJ1-1; D perhaps matches TRBD1 (6 bases). Germline V gene sequence: CDR1 SEHNR, CDR2 FQNEAQ (reference sequence). V was cut by 1 base and J by 1 base, with 16 bases left in between. This CDR3 contains 17 residues. The CDR3 region is CASSLGLIQGKNTEAFF. The CDR3 DNA reads as TGTGCCAGCAGCTTAGGACTTATACAGGGCAAGAACACTGAAGCTTTCTTT.

The chain carries TRBV7-6 and TRBJ1-5; possibly TRBD1 for D (6 bases). Trimming removed 1 base from V and 7 bases from J, with 17 bases in between. This CDR3 is 16 amino acids long. CDR1 and CDR2 from the germline V gene are SGHVS and FNYEAQ. For the CDR3, the DNA is TGTGCCAGCAGCTTAGGTACAGGGACCGTCTCACAGCCCCAGCATTTT. Translated: CASSLGTGTVSQPQHF. Drawing the rest from reference TRBV7-6 and TRBJ1-5, the complete variable domain is GAGVSQSPRYKVTKRGQDVALRCDPISGHVSLYWYRQALGQGPEFLTYFNYEAQQDKSGLPNDRFSAERPEGSISTLTIQRTEQRDSAMYRCASSLGTGTVSQPQHFGDGTRLSIL.

This chain joins TRBV5-4 and TRBJ2-7; TRBD2 matches at 8 bases. The V segment lost 4 bases and the J segment 4 bases; nucleotides outside the gene matches: 7. The CDR3 length is 14 residues. CDR1 is SGHNT and CDR2 is YYREEE in the germline V gene (reference sequence). CDR3 coding DNA: TGTGCCAGCAGCGAGGGACTAGAAGGGTACGAGCAGTACTTC. It codes for CASSEGLEGYEQYF.

J is TRBJ1-4 and V is TRBV7-2, with D possibly matching TRBD1 (5 bases). Germline lookup yields CDR1 SGHTA and CDR2 FQGNSA. The CDR3 is 17 amino acids. V was clipped by 4 bases and J by 0 bases, with 15 bases between them. CDR3 sequence: CASSWIRQTSTNEKLFF. The CDR3 DNA reads TGTGCCAGCAGCTGGATAAGACAGACCTCAACTAATGAAAAACTGTTTTTT.